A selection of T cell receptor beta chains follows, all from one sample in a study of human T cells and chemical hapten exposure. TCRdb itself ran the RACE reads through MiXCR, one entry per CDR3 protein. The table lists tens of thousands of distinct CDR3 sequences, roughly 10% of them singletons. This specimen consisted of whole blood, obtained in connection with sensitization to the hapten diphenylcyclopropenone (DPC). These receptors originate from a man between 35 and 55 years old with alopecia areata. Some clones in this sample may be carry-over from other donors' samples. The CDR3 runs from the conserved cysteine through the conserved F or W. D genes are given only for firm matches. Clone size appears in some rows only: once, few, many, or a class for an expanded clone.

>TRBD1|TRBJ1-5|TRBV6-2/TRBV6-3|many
TGTGCCAGCAGTTATACACAGGGGGAGGGCAATCAGCCCCAGCATTTT
CASSYTQGEGNQPQHF
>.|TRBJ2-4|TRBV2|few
TGTGCCAAGCAAGGGAGTCTAGCCAAAAACATTCAGTACTTC
CAKQGSLAKNIQYF
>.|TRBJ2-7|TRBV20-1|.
TGCAGTGCTGGACAGCGGGCCTCCTACGAGCAGTACTTC
CSAGQRASYEQYF
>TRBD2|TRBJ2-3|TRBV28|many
TGTGCCAGCAGTGGGACTAGCGGGAGGGCAGATACGCAGTATTTT
CASSGTSGRADTQYF
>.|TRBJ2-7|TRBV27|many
TGTGCCAGCAGTTCACCATCCTACGAGCAGTACTTC
CASSSPSYEQYF
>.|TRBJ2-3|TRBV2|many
TGTGCCAGCAGACCGGGACTGAAAAGCACAGATACGCAGTATTTT
CASRPGLKSTDTQYF
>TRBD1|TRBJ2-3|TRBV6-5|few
TGTGCCAGCAGTTCCTCAGGGACAGGCTTCACAGATACGCAGTATTTT
CASSSSGTGFTDTQYF
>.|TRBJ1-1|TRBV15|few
TGTGCCACCAGCAGAGATGGCACTGAAGCTTTCTTT
CATSRDGTEAFF
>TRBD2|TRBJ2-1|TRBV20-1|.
TGCAGCCATACTAGCGGCCTACAGAATGAGCAGTTCTTC
CSHTSGLQNEQFF
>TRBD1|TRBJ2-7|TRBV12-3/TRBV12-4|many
TGTGCCAGCAGCTACGGGACAGGGGGCGGCGAGCAGTACTTC
CASSYGTGGGEQYF